The 21 T cell receptor beta chains in this list originate from one sample, sequenced in a study of radiation and T cells in renal cell carcinoma (TCRdb year 2020). This sample's time point label indicates: tumor resected at nephrectomy. This specimen's treatment or condition label, interpreted: treatment-naive control, cytoreductive nephrectomy. Library creation used the immunoSEQ multiplex PCR assay. In its TCRdb copy, this immuneACCESS table keeps in-frame sequences only and misses some clones. Where compared with another copy, unresolved V genes explain less than half of these, and the others have no known cause. The sample table holds approximately 5,700 clones, of which about 64% were seen once. Of the sample, about 26% falls within the top ten clones. The source was tumor tissue, collected from a patient whose treatment was nephrectomy without radiotherapy. The receptors originated from a human donor with renal cell carcinoma.

The J gene is TRBJ1-1, the V gene TRBV6-5, with D possibly being TRBD1 (6 bases). Trimming took 5 bases from V and 8 from J, leaving 9 bases between them. The CDR3 loop spans 11 amino acids. Germline V gene lookup returns CDR1 MNHEY and CDR2 SVGAGI. The CDR3 loop is CASSNRVEAFF. The DNA for the CDR3 is TGTGCCAGCAGTAACAGGGTAGAAGCTTTCTTT.

The CDR3 loop is CASSLTWDTDYGYTF. The CDR3 DNA sequence: TGTGCCAGCAGTTTGACCTGGGACACCGACTATGGCTACACCTTC. The rearrangement joins TRBV6-5 to TRBJ1-2, with a possible D match to TRBD1 (6 bases). The ends were cut back, 4 bases at V and 3 bases at J, with 15 bases in the middle. The CDR3 totals 15 residues. Germline CDR1 reads MNHEY; CDR2 reads SVGAGI.

The V gene is TRBV19, the J gene TRBJ1-1; 7 bases match TRBD1. Germline loops: CDR1 LNHDA, CDR2 SQIVND (reference sequence). The length of the CDR3 is 13 residues. The junction had 4 bases not matched to a gene; V was cut back by 4 bases and J by 5 bases. The CDR3: CASSTQGGTEAFF. Written as DNA, the CDR3 is TGTGCCAGTAGTACGCAGGGGGGGACTGAAGCTTTCTTT.

The J gene is TRBJ2-3, the V gene TRBV27; no reliable D call. The CDR3 length is 20 residues. The germline V and J ends were trimmed by 1 base and 0 bases, with 23 bases remaining between them. CDR1 MNHEY and CDR2 SMNVEV come from the germline V gene (reference sequence). The CDR3 reads CASSLYPPAAPGRSTDTQYF. In DNA form, the CDR3 reads TGTGCCAGCAGTTTATATCCCCCCGCCGCCCCCGGTCGTAGCACAGATACGCAGTATTTT.

V is TRBV11-2 and J is TRBJ1-2, with 10 bases identical to TRBD1. The V and J ends lost 4 bases and 5 bases, in that order; junction bases with no gene match: 13. Germline assignment: CDR1 SGHAT and CDR2 FQNNGV. The CDR3 totals 17 residues. The DNA of the CDR3 is TGTGCCAGCAGCTCACCCCCCAGACAGGGGGCAGGATATGGCTACACCTTC. Protein product: CASSSPPRQGAGYGYTF.

The V call is TRBV6-5, the J call TRBJ1-2; possible D gene TRBD1, 6 bases. The CDR3 is made up of 15 amino acids. Trimming cost V 2 bases and J 5 bases, with 15 bases left between them. CDR1 and CDR2 (germline): MNHEY, SVGAGI. The CDR3 DNA follows: TGTGCCAGCAGTTACCCCGGGGCAGGGGAATATGGCTACACCTTC. Translating it yields CASSYPGAGEYGYTF.

V is TRBV6-6 and J is TRBJ2-1, with D tentatively TRBD1 (5 bases). V was cut by 5 bases and J by 5 bases, with 13 bases left in between. Germline lookup yields CDR1 MNHNY and CDR2 SVGAGI (reference sequence). The CDR3 is 14 residues long. In nucleotides, the CDR3 is TGTGCCAGCAGTCCAGGGTCTTACAACAATGAGCAGTTCTTC. It encodes CASSPGSYNNEQFF.

A few counts support this clone. V is TRBV7-9 and J is TRBJ2-7; TRBD2 might be the D (6 bases). Germline values: CDR1 SEHNR, CDR2 FQNEAQ (reference sequence). Trimming shortened V by 3 bases and J by 2 bases, and 14 bases separated the two germline ends. The CDR3 runs 15 residues. CDR3 DNA: TGTGCCAGCAGCTTTTACACCGGGACTCCCTACGAGCAGTACTTC. Amino acids: CASSFYTGTPYEQYF.

This clone has a handful of counts. In DNA form, the CDR3 reads TGTGCCAGCAGTAGGGGCAGACCTTATGGCTACACCTTC. Translation: CASSRGRPYGYTF. The J gene is TRBJ1-2, the V gene TRBV27, with D possibly TRBD1 on 5 matching bases. Germline V gene data show CDR1 as MNHEY and CDR2 as SMNVEV (reference sequence). V was shortened by 5 bases and J by 5 bases, with 12 bases between the two germline ends. The CDR3 extends over 13 amino acids.

The chain carries TRBV6-6 and TRBJ2-3; 8 nucleotides line up with TRBD2. The V gene's germline CDR1 is MNHNY and CDR2 SVGAGI (reference sequence). V gave up 6 bases and J gave up 0 bases; unmatched junction bases: 5. CDR3 length: 15 residues. CDR3 in amino acids: CASRRPSGSTDTQYF. Written as DNA, the CDR3 is TGTGCCAGCAGACGCCCTAGCGGGAGCACAGATACGCAGTATTTT.

This rearrangement joins TRBV2 to TRBJ2-1, with TRBD2 identical over 11 bases. J gave up 0 bases and V 6 bases, and 4 bases lay outside the gene matches. This CDR3 is built from 16 residues. CDR1 is SNHLY and CDR2 is FYNNEI in the germline V gene. In DNA, the CDR3 is TGTGCCAGCAGGAGACTAGCGGGAAGCTCCTACAATGAGCAGTTCTTC. This codes for CASRRLAGSSYNEQFF.

The rearrangement uses TRBV28 and TRBJ1-1; maybe TRBD1 (5 bases). CDR1 and CDR2 from the germline V gene are MDHEN and SYDVKM. This CDR3 is built from 12 residues. Trimming removed 3 bases at V and 6 bases at J, with 8 bases between. CDR3 in amino acids: CASSLGRPEAFF. The DNA for the CDR3 is TGTGCCAGCAGTTTGGGACGGCCTGAAGCTTTCTTT. Filled out from reference TRBV28 and TRBJ1-1, the complete variable domain reads DVKVTQSSRYLVKRTGEKVFLECVQDMDHENMFWYRQDPGLGLRLIYFSYDVKMKEKGDIPEGYSVSREKKERFSLILESASTNQTSMYLCASSLGRPEAFFGQGTRLTVV.

This clone was observed a handful of times. V gene TRBV7-8 combines with J gene TRBJ2-7, with 9 nucleotides matching TRBD2. Germline CDR1 and CDR2: SGHVS and FQNEAQ. The V segment lost 1 base and the J segment 3 bases; nucleotides outside the gene matches: 13. This CDR3 has 18 amino acids. CDR3 sequence: CASSLVLPSSGEIYEQYF. Written as DNA, the CDR3 is TGTGCCAGCAGCTTAGTACTCCCCTCTAGCGGGGAGATCTACGAGCAGTACTTC.

This clone was seen more than once but under ten times. The rearrangement links TRBV30 to TRBJ2-3; D is unclear. This CDR3 has 13 amino acids. The germline V gene encodes CDR1 GTSNPN and CDR2 SVGIG (reference sequence). Trimming left V 1 base short and J 2 bases short, with 7 bases between. CDR3 in amino acids: CAWSGRFTDTQYF. The CDR3 DNA sequence: TGTGCCTGGAGTGGTAGATTCACAGATACGCAGTATTTT.

The chain has TRBV4-2 and TRBJ2-3; D is possibly TRBD1 or TRBD2 (5 bases each). Germline values: CDR1 LGHNA, CDR2 YNFKEQ. The CDR3 loop spans 14 amino acids. Trimming pared 3 bases from V and 4 bases from J, leaving 11 bases between. The CDR3 loop reads CASSQWDDSDTQYF. The CDR3 DNA reads TGTGCCAGCAGCCAGTGGGACGATTCAGATACGCAGTATTTT.

The V call is TRBV5-1, the J call TRBJ2-3; 9 bases line up with TRBD2. CDR3 length: 14 residues. With 8 bases clipped from V and 0 bases from J, the junction kept 4 bases outside the gene matches. The germline V gene encodes CDR1 SGHRS and CDR2 YFSETQ. The CDR3 coding sequence is TGCGCCAGTAAACTAGCGGGTAGCACAGATACGCAGTATTTT. This encodes CASKLAGSTDTQYF.

The chain employs TRBV7-9 and TRBJ1-5, with D uncertain. The CDR3 is 14 residues long. Trimming cost V 5 bases and J 7 bases, with 15 bases left between them. The germline gives CDR1 SEHNR, CDR2 FQNEAQ (reference sequence). CDR3 nucleotides: TGTGCCAGCAGCCGCTCAGACTTGGGGCAGCCCCAGCATTTT. It translates to CASSRSDLGQPQHF.

The chain couples TRBV27 to TRBJ2-1; 8 nucleotides align to TRBD2. Unmatched junction bases numbered 10, after V lost 7 bases and J lost 5 bases. Germline lookup yields CDR1 MNHEY and CDR2 SMNVEV (reference sequence). The length of the CDR3 is 15 residues. The CDR3 region is CASTSLAVGNNEQFF. The CDR3 nucleotides read TGTGCCAGCACGTCACTAGCGGTGGGTAACAATGAGCAGTTCTTC.

This clone has a handful of counts. The V call is TRBV27, the J call TRBJ2-5, with 12 bases identical to TRBD2. The CDR3 extends over 15 amino acids. Losses at the gene ends were 3 bases for V and 5 bases for J; bases not matched to a gene: 4. The V gene's germline CDR1 is MNHEY and CDR2 SMNVEV (reference sequence). The CDR3 region is CASSLLAGGIETQYF. CDR3 in DNA: TGTGCCAGCAGTTTGCTAGCGGGAGGGATCGAGACCCAGTACTTC.

The chain couples TRBV6-6 to TRBJ2-7; D may be TRBD2 (5 bases). This CDR3 has 11 residues. Per the germline V gene, CDR1 is MNHNY and CDR2 is SVGAGI (reference sequence). Trimming cost V 8 bases and J 1 base, with 6 bases left between them. CDR3 region: CASGESYEQYF. As DNA, the CDR3 is TGTGCCAGCGGGGAGTCCTACGAGCAGTACTTC.

The CDR3 loop is CASRSQDSYNYGYTF. The CDR3 bases are TGTGCCAGCAGGTCCCAGGACAGCTATAACTATGGCTACACCTTC. The genes are TRBV7-9 and TRBJ1-2, with a tentative D call TRBD1 (6 bases). Germline loops: CDR1 SEHNR, CDR2 FQNEAQ (reference sequence). This CDR3 spans 15 amino acids. The V gene lost 6 bases and the J gene lost 1 base, with 15 bases spanning the gap.